A single T cell receptor (beta chain) is shown here with its context. This sample stems from a study of blood T cell repertoires in COVID-19. Study summary: Sites in the United States, Italy and Spain provided acute and convalescent COVID-19 samples.

With 2 bases clipped from V and 5 bases from J, the junction kept 5 bases outside the gene matches. The CDR3 loop spans 14 amino acids. Germline CDR1 and CDR2: MNHEY and SVGAGI. Seattle participants joined during active infection and were tracked over time. Under the authors' procedure: Using reference gene primer amplification, nucleated cell counts were estimated. The repertoire was sequenced with immunoSEQ multiplex PCR; TCRdb's copy has only in-frame clones and lacks some. The DNA was the basis for D and trimming; V, J and clone size are from that table. The sample records 250,000 to 400,000 clones, approximately 88% being singletons.

Sequenced sample: peripheral blood. The V gene is TRBV6-5, the J gene TRBJ1-1; 7 nucleotides align to TRBD1. The source is a woman aged 25 to 45 with COVID-19, enrolled during active disease. The CDR3 spells CASSYDTGETEAFF. The CDR3 DNA sequence: TGTGCCAGCAGTTACGATACAGGGGAAACTGAAGCTTTCTTT.